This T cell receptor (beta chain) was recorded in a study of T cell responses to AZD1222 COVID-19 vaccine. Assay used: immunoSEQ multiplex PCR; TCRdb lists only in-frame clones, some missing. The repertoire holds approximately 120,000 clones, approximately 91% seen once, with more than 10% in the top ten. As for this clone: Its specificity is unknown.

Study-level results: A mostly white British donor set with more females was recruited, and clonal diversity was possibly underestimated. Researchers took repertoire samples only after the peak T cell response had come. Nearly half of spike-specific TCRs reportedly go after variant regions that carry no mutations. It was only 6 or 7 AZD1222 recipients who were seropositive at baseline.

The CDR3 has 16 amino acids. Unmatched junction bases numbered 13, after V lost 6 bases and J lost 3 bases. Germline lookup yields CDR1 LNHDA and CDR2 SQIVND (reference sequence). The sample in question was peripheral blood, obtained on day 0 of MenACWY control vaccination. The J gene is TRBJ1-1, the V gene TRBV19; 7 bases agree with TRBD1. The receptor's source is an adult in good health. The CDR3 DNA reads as TGTGCCAGTAGATGGGGAAGGGGGCGAGACGACACTGAAGCTTTCTTT. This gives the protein CASRWGRGRDDTEAFF.